This paragraph reports one T cell receptor (beta chain). Its specificity is not known. These data are taken from a study of radiotherapy plus CTLA-4 blockade in lung cancer. Sequenced by immunoSEQ multiplex PCR; TCRdb stores in-frame clones only, minus some. The table lists 55,000 to 65,000 clones, 60% to 80% of them singletons. Looked up from germline, CDR1 is SGHNT and CDR2 is YYREEE (reference sequence). CDR3 size: 14 residues. Trimming stripped 6 bases from V and 2 bases from J, with 15 bases between. Study-level points and caveats: The best predictor of response was reported to be early blood T cell clone dynamics, with interferon-beta. Researchers report tumor-derived TCR clones expanding in blood after radiotherapy plus ipilimumab.

The sample in question was peripheral blood, obtained from a patient treated with radiotherapy plus ipilimumab. The receptor was derived from a human donor with non-small cell lung cancer who had a complete response to radiotherapy plus ipilimumab. The gene calls are TRBV5-4 and TRBJ2-7, with a possible D match to TRBD2 (6 bases). CDR3 sequence reads: CASIDPTRPYEQYF. The CDR3 DNA sequence: TGTGCCAGCATCGACCCGACTAGACCCTACGAGCAGTACTTC.